This TCR beta chain was captured by sequencing in a study of CD8 T cells in Susac syndrome. Whole-study results and caveats: It was acknowledged in the study that the number of individuals who were included in its TCR sequencing and HLA analysis was relatively small.

Reverse transcription of roughly 0.5 to 1 ug RNA was carried out with random hexamers. Amplification of the TCR beta CDR3 was carried out by immunoSEQ multiplex PCR, which spanned a total of 54 Vbeta and 13 Jbeta segments. TCRdb re-analysed the immunoSEQ multiplex PCR reads in MiXCR, keeping a single row per CDR3 protein. The sample consists of approximately 180,000 distinct CDR3 sequences, roughly 92% of them appearing once. As regards this clonotype: The antigen is not known.

Sequencing of TCR beta was performed on blood CD8+ T cells and on blood CD4+ T cells. Negative isolation yielded CD8+ and CD4+ T cells; FACS enriched TEMRA cells. This receptor was obtained from a human donor with multiple sclerosis. The sequenced sample consisted of CD4+ T cells from PBMCs.

This CDR3 is CASSIYGVDQPQHF. As DNA, the CDR3 is TGTGCCAGTAGTATTTATGGGGTTGATCAGCCCCAGCATTTT. This rearrangement joins TRBV19 to TRBJ1-5; D remains unclear. With 3 bases removed from V and 5 bases from J, the gap between germline ends came to 11 bases. Germline loops: CDR1 LNHDA, CDR2 SQIVND (reference sequence). The CDR3 totals 14 residues.